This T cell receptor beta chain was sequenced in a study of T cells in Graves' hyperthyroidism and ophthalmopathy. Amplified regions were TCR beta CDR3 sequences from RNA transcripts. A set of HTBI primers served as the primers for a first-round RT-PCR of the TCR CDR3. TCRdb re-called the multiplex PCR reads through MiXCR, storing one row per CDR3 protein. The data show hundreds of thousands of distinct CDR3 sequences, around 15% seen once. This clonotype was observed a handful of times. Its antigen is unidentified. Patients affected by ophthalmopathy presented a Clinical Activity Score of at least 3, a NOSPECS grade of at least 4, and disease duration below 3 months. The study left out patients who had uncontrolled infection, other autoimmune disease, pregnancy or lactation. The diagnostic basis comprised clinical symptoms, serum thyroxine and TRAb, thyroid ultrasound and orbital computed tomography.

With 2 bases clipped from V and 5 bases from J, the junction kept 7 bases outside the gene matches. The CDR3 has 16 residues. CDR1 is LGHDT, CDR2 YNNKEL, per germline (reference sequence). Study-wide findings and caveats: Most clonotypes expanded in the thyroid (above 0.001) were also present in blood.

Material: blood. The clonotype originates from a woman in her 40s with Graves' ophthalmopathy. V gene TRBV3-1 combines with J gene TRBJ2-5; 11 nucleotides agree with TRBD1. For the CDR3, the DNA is TGTGCCAGCAGCCAACGGAGGACAGGGGGCTGGGAGACCCAGTACTTC. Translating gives CASSQRRTGGWETQYF.